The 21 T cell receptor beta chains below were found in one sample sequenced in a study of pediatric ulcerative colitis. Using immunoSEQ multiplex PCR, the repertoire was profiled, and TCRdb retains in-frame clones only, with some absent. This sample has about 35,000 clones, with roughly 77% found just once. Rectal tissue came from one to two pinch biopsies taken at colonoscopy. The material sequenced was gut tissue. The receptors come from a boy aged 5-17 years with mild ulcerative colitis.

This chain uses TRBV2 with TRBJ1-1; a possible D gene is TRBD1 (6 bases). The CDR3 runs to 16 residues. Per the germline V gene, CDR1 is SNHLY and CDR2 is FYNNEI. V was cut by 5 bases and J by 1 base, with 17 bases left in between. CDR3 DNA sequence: TGTGCCAGCAGTAAAGTGGGTACAGGGCAGAACACTGAAGCTTTCTTT. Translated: CASSKVGTGQNTEAFF.

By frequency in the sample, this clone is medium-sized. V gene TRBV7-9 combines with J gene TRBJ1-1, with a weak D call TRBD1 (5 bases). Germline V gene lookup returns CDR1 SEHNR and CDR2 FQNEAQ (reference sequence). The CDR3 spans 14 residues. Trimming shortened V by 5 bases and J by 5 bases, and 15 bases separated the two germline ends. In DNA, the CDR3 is TGTGCCAGCAGCCTTACGGGGAAGGGGACTGAAGCTTTCTTT. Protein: CASSLTGKGTEAFF.

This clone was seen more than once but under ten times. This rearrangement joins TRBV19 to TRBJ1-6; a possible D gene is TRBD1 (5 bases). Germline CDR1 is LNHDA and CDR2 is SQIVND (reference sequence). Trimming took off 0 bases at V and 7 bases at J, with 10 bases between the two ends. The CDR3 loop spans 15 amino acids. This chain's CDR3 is CASSIEEGSNSPLHF. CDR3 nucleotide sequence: TGTGCCAGTAGTATAGAGGAGGGGTCGAATTCACCCCTCCACTTT.

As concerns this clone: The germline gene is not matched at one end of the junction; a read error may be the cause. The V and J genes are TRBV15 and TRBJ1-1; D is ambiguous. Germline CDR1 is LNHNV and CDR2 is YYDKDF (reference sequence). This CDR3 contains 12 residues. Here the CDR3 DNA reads TGTGCCACTCAATCATGGAACGCTGAAGCTTTCTTT. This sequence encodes CATQSWNAEAFF.

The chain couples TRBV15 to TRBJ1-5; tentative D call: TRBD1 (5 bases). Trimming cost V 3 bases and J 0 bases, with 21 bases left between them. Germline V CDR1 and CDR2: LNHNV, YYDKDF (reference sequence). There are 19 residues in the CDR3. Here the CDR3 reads CATSSIGARGGYSNQPQHF. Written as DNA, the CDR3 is TGTGCCACCAGCAGCATAGGGGCGAGGGGTGGATATAGCAATCAGCCCCAGCATTTT.

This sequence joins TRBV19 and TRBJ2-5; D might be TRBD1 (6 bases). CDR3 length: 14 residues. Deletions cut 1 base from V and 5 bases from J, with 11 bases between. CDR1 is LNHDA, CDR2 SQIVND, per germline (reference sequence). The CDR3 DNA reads TGTGCCAGTAGTATAGTTCAGGGGCAGGAGACCCAGTACTTC. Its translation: CASSIVQGQETQYF.

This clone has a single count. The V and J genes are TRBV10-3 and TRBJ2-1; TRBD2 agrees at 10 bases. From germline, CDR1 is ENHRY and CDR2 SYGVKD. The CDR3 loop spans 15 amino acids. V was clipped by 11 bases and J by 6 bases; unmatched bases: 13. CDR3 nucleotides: TGTGCCTCCCGGGACTCTAGCGGGGGAGGCAATGAGCAGTTCTTC. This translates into CASRDSSGGGNEQFF.

CDR3 nucleotide sequence: TGTGCCAGCAGACCCCGACAGGGGGCGCGGGGTAATGAAAAACTGTTTTTT. Protein product: CASRPRQGARGNEKLFF. The chain recombines TRBV11-2 with TRBJ1-4, with 10 bases lining up with TRBD1. Per germline, CDR1 SGHAT and CDR2 FQNNGV. The CDR3 is made up of 17 amino acids. The V segment lost 6 bases and the J segment 4 bases; nucleotides outside the gene matches: 11.

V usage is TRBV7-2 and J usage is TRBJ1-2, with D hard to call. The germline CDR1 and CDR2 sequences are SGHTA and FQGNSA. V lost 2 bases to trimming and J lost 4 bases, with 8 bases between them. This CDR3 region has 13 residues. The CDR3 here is CASSLLGPYGYTF. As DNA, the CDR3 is TGTGCCAGCAGCTTACTAGGGCCCTATGGCTACACCTTC.

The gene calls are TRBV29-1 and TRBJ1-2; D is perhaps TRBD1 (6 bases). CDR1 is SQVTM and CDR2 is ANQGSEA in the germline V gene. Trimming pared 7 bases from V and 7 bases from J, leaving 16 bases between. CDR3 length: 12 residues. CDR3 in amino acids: CSGLQGLGGYTF. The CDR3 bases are TGCAGCGGCCTACAGGGTTTAGGTGGCTACACCTTC.

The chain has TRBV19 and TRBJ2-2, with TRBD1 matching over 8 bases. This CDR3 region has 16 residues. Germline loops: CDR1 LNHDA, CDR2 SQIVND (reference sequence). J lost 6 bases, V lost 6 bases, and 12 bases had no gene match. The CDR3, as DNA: TGTGCCAGTAGCGTTCTGGGAACAGGGGGACCCGGGGAGCTGTTTTTT. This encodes CASSVLGTGGPGELFF.

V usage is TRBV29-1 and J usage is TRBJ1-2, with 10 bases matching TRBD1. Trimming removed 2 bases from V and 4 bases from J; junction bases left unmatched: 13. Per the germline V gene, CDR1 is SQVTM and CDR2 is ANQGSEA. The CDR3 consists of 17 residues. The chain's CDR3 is CSVESIMTGGQGYGYTF. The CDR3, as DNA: TGCAGCGTTGAAAGTATTATGACAGGGGGCCAAGGCTATGGCTACACCTTC.

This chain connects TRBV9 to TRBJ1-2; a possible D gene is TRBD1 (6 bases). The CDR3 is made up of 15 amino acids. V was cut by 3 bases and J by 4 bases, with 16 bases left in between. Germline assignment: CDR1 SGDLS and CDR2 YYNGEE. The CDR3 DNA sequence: TGTGCCAGCAGCGCCCGACAGGCCGAACTCTATGGCTACACCTTC. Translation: CASSARQAELYGYTF.

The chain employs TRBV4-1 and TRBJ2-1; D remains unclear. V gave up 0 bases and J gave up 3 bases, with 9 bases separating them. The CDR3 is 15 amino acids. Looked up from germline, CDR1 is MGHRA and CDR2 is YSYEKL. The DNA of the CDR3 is TGCGCCAGCAGCCAAGAGAGGTCTTACTACAATGAGCAGTTCTTC. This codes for CASSQERSYYNEQFF.

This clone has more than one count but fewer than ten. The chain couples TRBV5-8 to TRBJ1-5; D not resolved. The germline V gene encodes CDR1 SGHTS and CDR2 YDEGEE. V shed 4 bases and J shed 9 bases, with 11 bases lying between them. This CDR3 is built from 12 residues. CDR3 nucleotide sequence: TGTGCCAGCAGCCGCACCTCGGGGCCCCAGCATTTT. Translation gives CASSRTSGPQHF.

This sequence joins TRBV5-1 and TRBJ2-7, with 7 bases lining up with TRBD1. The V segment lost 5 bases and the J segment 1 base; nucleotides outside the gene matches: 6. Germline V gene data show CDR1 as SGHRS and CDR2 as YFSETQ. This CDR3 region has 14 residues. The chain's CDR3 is CASRSGGGSYEQYF. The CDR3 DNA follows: TGCGCCAGCAGATCAGGGGGTGGATCCTACGAGCAGTACTTC.

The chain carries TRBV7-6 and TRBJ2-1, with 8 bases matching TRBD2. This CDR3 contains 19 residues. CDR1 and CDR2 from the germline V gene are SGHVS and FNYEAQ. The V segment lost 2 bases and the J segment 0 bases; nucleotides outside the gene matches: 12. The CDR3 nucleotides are TGTGCCAGCAGCTTAAGGCGGACTAGCTACGAGAGCTCCTACAATGAGCAGTTCTTC. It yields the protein CASSLRRTSYESSYNEQFF.

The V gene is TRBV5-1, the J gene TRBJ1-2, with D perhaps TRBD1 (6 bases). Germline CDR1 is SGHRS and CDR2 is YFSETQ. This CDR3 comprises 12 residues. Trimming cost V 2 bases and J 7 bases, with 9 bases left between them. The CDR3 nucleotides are TGCGCCAGCAGCTTCGAAGGGGGTGGCTACACCTTC. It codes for CASSFEGGGYTF.

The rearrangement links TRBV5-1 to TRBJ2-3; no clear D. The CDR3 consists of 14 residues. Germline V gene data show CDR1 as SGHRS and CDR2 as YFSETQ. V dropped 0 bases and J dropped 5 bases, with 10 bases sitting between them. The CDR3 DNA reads TGCGCCAGCAGCTTGGAAGGTGCCAGAGATACGCAGTATTTT. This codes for CASSLEGARDTQYF. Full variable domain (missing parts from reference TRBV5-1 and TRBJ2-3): KAGVTQTPRYLIKTRGQQVTLSCSPISGHRSVSWYQQTPGQGLQFLFEYFSETQRNKGNFPGRFSGRQFSNSRSEMNVSTLELGDSALYLCASSLEGARDTQYFGPGTRLTVL.

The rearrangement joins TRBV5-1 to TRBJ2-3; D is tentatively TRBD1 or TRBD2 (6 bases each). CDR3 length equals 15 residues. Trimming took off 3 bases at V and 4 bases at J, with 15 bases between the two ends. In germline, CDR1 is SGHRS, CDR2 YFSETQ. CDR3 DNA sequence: TGCGCCAGCAGCTCTGGGGGGCTGGGGCCAGATACGCAGTATTTT. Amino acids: CASSSGGLGPDTQYF.

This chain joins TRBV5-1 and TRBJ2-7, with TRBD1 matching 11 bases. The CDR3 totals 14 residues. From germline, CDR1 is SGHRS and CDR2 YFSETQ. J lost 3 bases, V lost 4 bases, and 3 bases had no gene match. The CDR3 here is CASSPGQGGYEQYF. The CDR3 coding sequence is TGCGCCAGCAGCCCGGGACAGGGGGGCTACGAGCAGTACTTC.